This entry lists 24 T cell receptor beta chains sequenced from one sample in a study of T cell responses to AZD1222 COVID-19 vaccine (dated by TCRdb to the early 2020s). Receptor libraries were prepared by the immunoSEQ multiplex PCR assay. TCRdb retrieved this table from immuneACCESS and kept in-frame rearrangements only. Not all clones are present; in checked studies, unresolved V genes account for under half, and no reason is known for the remainder. The table for this sample lists 120,000 or so clones; around 80% of them were counted only once. 25% to 35% of the sample goes to the ten largest clones. The intended sense of this specimen's time point label: about 28 days (+/-7) after the second vaccine dose. Sequenced here: peripheral blood, sampled 28 days after the second AZD1222 dose. The receptors here all came from an adult who received the AZD1222 COVID-19 vaccine.

The chain recombines TRBV5-6 with TRBJ1-5; D not resolved. V was pared by 2 bases and J by 9 bases, with 12 bases between. The germline CDR1 and CDR2 sequences are SGHDT and YYEEEE. This CDR3 has 13 amino acids. This CDR3 reads CASSFRDGGPQHF. The CDR3 DNA reads TGTGCCAGCAGCTTTAGAGACGGTGGGCCCCAGCATTTT.

The rearrangement uses TRBV3-1 (or the pseudogene TRBV3-2) and TRBJ2-1; TRBD1 agrees at 7 bases. Germline V lookup: CDR1 LGHDT, CDR2 YNNKEL (reference sequence). J gave up 7 bases and V 3 bases, and 12 bases lay outside the gene matches. There are 16 residues in the CDR3. The CDR3 loop is CASSQLFPDRNNEQFF. CDR3 bases: TGTGCCAGCAGCCAGTTGTTTCCGGACAGGAATAATGAGCAGTTCTTC.

This chain uses TRBV2 with TRBJ2-1; 8 bases match TRBD2. V was clipped by 6 bases and J by 7 bases; unmatched bases: 8. The CDR3 is made up of 14 amino acids. Per germline, CDR1 SNHLY and CDR2 FYNNEI. Here the CDR3 reads CASRKDVAGNEQFF. Written as DNA, the CDR3 is TGTGCCAGCAGGAAAGATGTAGCGGGAAATGAGCAGTTCTTC.

This rearrangement joins TRBV7-9 to TRBJ1-1, with D tentatively TRBD1 (5 bases). The ends were cut back, 6 bases at V and 7 bases at J, with 15 bases in the middle. CDR1 and CDR2 from the germline V gene are SEHNR and FQNEAQ (reference sequence). The CDR3 length is 13 residues. CDR3 DNA sequence: TGTGCCAGCAGAAAACGGTCGGGGGTTGAAGCTTTCTTT. Its translation: CASRKRSGVEAFF.

This sequence joins TRBV7-2 and TRBJ2-7; 7 nucleotides match TRBD2. The V gene end was trimmed by 3 bases and the J gene end by 5 bases; junction bases not matched to a gene: 4. The CDR3 is made up of 13 amino acids. Germline CDR1 and CDR2: SGHTA and FQGNSA. CDR3 in amino acids: CASSFGGSDEQYF. DNA for the CDR3: TGTGCCAGCAGCTTCGGGGGGAGCGACGAGCAGTACTTC.

CDR3 nucleotide sequence: TGCGCCAGCAGCTCCGGACAGGGACTAAACGCGAACACCGGGGAGCTGTTTTTT. Its translation: CASSSGQGLNANTGELFF. The chain carries TRBV5-1 and TRBJ2-2, with a weak D call TRBD1 (8 bases). The CDR3 runs to 18 residues. Germline values: CDR1 SGHRS, CDR2 YFSETQ. Trimming took 3 bases from V and 0 from J, leaving 18 bases between them.

This clone showed up just once. The rearrangement links TRBV28 to TRBJ1-1, with D possibly matching TRBD1 (5 bases). V was trimmed by 5 bases and J by 0 bases, leaving 19 bases between them. CDR1 is MDHEN, CDR2 SYDVKM, per germline. The CDR3 is made up of 17 amino acids. The CDR3: CASSLPPSRAMNTEAFF. The CDR3 DNA is TGTGCCAGCAGTCTCCCGCCCTCCAGGGCCATGAACACTGAAGCTTTCTTT.

The chain links TRBV12-3 or TRBV12-4 to TRBJ1-1; no clear D. V shed 6 bases and J shed 3 bases, with 5 bases lying between them. The CDR3 covers 11 residues. The CDR3 bases are TGTGCCAGCAGCAGATACACTGAAGCTTTCTTT. Residues: CASSRYTEAFF.

The chain recombines TRBV30 with TRBJ2-2, with D unresolved. Germline CDR1 GTSNPN, CDR2 SVGIG (reference sequence). This CDR3 contains 14 residues. Trimming removed 1 base from V and 3 bases from J, with 9 bases in between. The DNA for the CDR3 is TGTGCCTGGAGTGGGGTTTTGGACACCGGGGAGCTGTTTTTT. This translates into CAWSGVLDTGELFF.

The gene calls are TRBV7-2 and TRBJ2-7; TRBD1 aligns across 10 bases. The CDR3 contains 14 residues. The junction had 4 bases not matched to a gene; V was cut back by 3 bases and J by 5 bases. CDR1 and CDR2 (germline): SGHTA, FQGNSA. This CDR3 reads CASSFRQGAHEQYF. The CDR3 DNA follows: TGTGCCAGCAGCTTCAGACAGGGGGCTCACGAGCAGTACTTC.

The chain uses TRBV6-5 and TRBJ1-3; D remains unclear. The germline V gene encodes CDR1 MNHEY and CDR2 SVGAGI. This CDR3 comprises 15 residues. Trimming shortened V by 7 bases and J by 0 bases, and 13 bases separated the two germline ends. As DNA, the CDR3 is TGTGCCAGCACCGAGGGCCTACTCTCTGGAAACACCATATATTTT. It codes for CASTEGLLSGNTIYF.

The chain has TRBV15 and TRBJ2-1, with a tentative D call TRBD2 (5 bases). The germline V and J ends were trimmed by 7 bases and 1 base, with 23 bases remaining between them. The germline CDR1 and CDR2 sequences are LNHNV and YYDKDF (reference sequence). The CDR3 has 18 amino acids. CDR3: CATTETRMAYMSYNEQFF. CDR3 DNA sequence: TGTGCCACCACGGAAACTAGGATGGCTTATATGTCCTACAATGAGCAGTTCTTC.

The chain uses TRBV6-2 or TRBV6-3 and TRBJ1-5, with D possibly matching TRBD1 (5 bases). The ends were cut back, 0 bases at V and 5 bases at J, with 17 bases in the middle. CDR3 size: 17 residues. Germline V gene data show CDR1 as MNHEY and CDR2 as SVGEGT. The CDR3 DNA follows: TGTGCCAGCAGTTACTCGATAAGCAGGGAAGGCCATCAGCCCCAGCATTTT. Encoded protein: CASSYSISREGHQPQHF.

The gene calls are TRBV2 and TRBJ1-2; D unresolved. Trimming removed 8 bases from V and 5 bases from J, with 12 bases in between. The CDR3 has 12 amino acids. The germline gives CDR1 SNHLY, CDR2 FYNNEI. The CDR3 loop is CASGLGGYGYTF. The CDR3, as DNA: TGTGCCAGCGGACTTGGCGGGTATGGCTACACCTTC.

This clone was seen only a few times. The chain carries TRBV7-2 and TRBJ1-2; the D is unclear. This CDR3 is built from 14 residues. V lost 1 base to trimming and J lost 4 bases, with 10 bases between them. CDR1 and CDR2 from the germline V gene are SGHTA and FQGNSA. CDR3: CASSLDTGIYGYTF. The CDR3 nucleotides read TGTGCCAGCAGCTTAGATACTGGGATCTATGGCTACACCTTC.

DNA of the CDR3: TGTGCCAGCAGCTTAGGCCCGGATCAGCCCCAGCATTTT. Encoded protein: CASSLGPDQPQHF. The chain is built from TRBV11-2 and TRBJ1-5; D remains ambiguous. The CDR3 length is 13 residues. Germline CDR1 is SGHAT and CDR2 is FQNNGV. V lost 1 base, J lost 5 bases, and 6 bases lay in between.

The chain joins TRBV12-3 or TRBV12-4 to TRBJ1-2; no reliable D call. V lost 5 bases to trimming and J lost 4 bases, with 11 bases between them. This CDR3 has 13 amino acids. DNA for the CDR3: TGTGCCAGCAGTCGCGATGAGATCTATGGCTACACCTTC. Its translation is CASSRDEIYGYTF.

The rearrangement uses TRBV6-4 and TRBJ2-1; a weak D match, TRBD1 (5 bases). CDR1 MRHNA and CDR2 SNTAGT come from the germline V gene. This CDR3 is 15 amino acids long. V dropped 0 bases and J dropped 8 bases, with 14 bases sitting between them. CDR3 amino acids: CASSDSGLSSDEQFF. The CDR3 DNA reads as TGTGCCAGCAGTGACTCGGGGCTATCGTCCGATGAGCAGTTCTTC.

This clone was observed a few times. The rearrangement joins TRBV7-2 to TRBJ1-2; weak D call: TRBD1 (6 bases). Germline V gene data show CDR1 as SGHTA and CDR2 as FQGNSA. There are 16 residues in the CDR3. The V end was cut by 2 bases, the J end by 6 bases, with 19 bases between. The chain's CDR3 is CASSLRGARAKNGYTF. The CDR3 DNA is TGTGCCAGCAGCTTAAGGGGGGCGCGGGCTAAGAATGGCTACACCTTC.

The chain uses TRBV11-2 and TRBJ1-2; maybe TRBD1 (6 bases). There are 15 residues in the CDR3. CDR1 is SGHAT and CDR2 is FQNNGV in the germline V gene. Trimming pared 6 bases from V and 0 bases from J, leaving 14 bases between. The CDR3 nucleotides read TGTGCCAGCAGGGGGGCAGGGCGGACTAACTATGGCTACACCTTC. Protein: CASRGAGRTNYGYTF.

The rearrangement joins TRBV18 to TRBJ1-2; the D is unclear. Germline V lookup: CDR1 KGHSH, CDR2 LQKENI. The CDR3 extends over 14 amino acids. Trimming took off 6 bases at V and 4 bases at J, with 15 bases between the two ends. CDR3 loop: CASSPPAETYGYTF. The CDR3 bases are TGTGCCAGCTCCCCCCCCGCGGAGACCTATGGCTACACCTTC.

The chain links TRBV9 to TRBJ2-2; D may match TRBD1 or TRBD2 (6 bases each). The CDR3 extends over 14 amino acids. CDR1 is SGDLS and CDR2 is YYNGEE in the germline V gene. Trimming shortened V by 4 bases and J by 6 bases, and 13 bases separated the two germline ends. This CDR3 is CASSPGAQSGELFF. Written as DNA, the CDR3 is TGTGCCAGCAGCCCGGGGGCACAGTCCGGGGAGCTGTTTTTT.

The J gene is TRBJ1-2, the V gene TRBV5-6, with 7 bases fitting TRBD1. CDR3 length: 14 amino acids. Trimming at V came to 2 bases and at J to 4 bases, leaving 5 bases not matched to a gene. Germline values: CDR1 SGHDT, CDR2 YYEEEE. The CDR3 is CASSFIGQVYGYTF. CDR3 sequence (DNA): TGTGCCAGCAGCTTCATCGGACAGGTCTATGGCTACACCTTC.

The J gene is TRBJ1-2, the V gene TRBV27; 11 nucleotides agree with TRBD1. The CDR3 spans 14 residues. J was trimmed by 6 bases and V by 5 bases; bases with no gene match: 5. In germline, CDR1 is MNHEY, CDR2 SMNVEV (reference sequence). CDR3 nucleotide sequence: TGTGCCAGCAGTACTACGGGACAGGGGGATGGCTACACCTTC. Amino acid sequence: CASSTTGQGDGYTF.